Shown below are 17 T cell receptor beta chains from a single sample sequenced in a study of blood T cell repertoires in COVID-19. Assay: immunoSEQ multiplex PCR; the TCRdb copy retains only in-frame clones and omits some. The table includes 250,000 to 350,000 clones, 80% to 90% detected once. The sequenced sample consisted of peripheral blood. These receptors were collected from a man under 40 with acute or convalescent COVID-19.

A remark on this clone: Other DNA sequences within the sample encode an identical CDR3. CDR3 DNA: TGTGCCAGCAGCCCGGGGGGGGCGGATACGCAGTATTTT. Translated, it gives CASSPGGADTQYF. The chain recombines TRBV3-1 (or the pseudogene TRBV3-2) with TRBJ2-3; 8 bases match TRBD2. The germline CDR1 and CDR2 sequences are LGHDT and YNNKEL (reference sequence). The CDR3 extends over 13 amino acids. V shed 4 bases, J shed 6 bases, and the junction held 3 bases outside the gene matches.

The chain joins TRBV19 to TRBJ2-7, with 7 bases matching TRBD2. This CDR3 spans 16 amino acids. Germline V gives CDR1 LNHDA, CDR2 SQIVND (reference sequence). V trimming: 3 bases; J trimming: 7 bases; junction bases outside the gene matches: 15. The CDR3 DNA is TGTGCCAGTAGTATTGATTCGGGCGGGGGTTTTGAGGAGCAGTACTTC. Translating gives CASSIDSGGGFEEQYF.

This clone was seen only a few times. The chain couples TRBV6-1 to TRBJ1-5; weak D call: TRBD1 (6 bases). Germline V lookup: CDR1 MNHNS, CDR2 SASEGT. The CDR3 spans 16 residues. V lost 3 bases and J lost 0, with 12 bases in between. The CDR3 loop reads CASSEGASYSNQPQHF. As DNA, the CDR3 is TGTGCCAGCAGTGAGGGGGCATCTTATAGCAATCAGCCCCAGCATTTT.

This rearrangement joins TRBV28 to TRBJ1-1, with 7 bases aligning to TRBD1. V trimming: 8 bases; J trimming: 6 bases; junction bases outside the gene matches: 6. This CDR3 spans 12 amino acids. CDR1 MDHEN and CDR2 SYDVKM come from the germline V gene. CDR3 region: CASVTGVAEAFF. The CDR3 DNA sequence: TGTGCCAGCGTCACAGGGGTCGCTGAAGCTTTCTTT.

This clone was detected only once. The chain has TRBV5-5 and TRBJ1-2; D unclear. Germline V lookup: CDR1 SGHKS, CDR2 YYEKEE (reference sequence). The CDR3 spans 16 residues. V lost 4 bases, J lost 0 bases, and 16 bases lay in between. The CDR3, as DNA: TGTGCCAGCAGCCCCGACACCGGATTATCTAACTATGGCTACACCTTC. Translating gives CASSPDTGLSNYGYTF. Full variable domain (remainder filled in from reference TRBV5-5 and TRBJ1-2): DAGVTQSPTHLIKTRGQQVTLRCSPISGHKSVSWYQQVLGQGPQFIFQYYEKEERGRGNFPDRFSARQFPNYSSELNVNALLLGDSALYLCASSPDTGLSNYGYTFGSGTRLTVV.

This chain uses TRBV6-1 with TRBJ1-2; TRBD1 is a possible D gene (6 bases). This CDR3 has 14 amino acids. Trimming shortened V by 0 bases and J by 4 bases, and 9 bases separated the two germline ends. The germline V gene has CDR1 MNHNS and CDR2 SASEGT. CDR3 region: CASSEAAGVYGYTF. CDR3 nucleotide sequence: TGTGCCAGCAGTGAAGCAGCAGGGGTCTATGGCTACACCTTC.

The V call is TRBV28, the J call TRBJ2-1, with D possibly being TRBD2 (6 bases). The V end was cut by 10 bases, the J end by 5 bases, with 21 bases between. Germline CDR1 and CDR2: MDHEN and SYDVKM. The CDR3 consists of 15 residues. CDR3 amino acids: CATQMGGLSNNEQFF. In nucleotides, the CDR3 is TGTGCCACTCAAATGGGAGGACTATCTAACAATGAGCAGTTCTTC. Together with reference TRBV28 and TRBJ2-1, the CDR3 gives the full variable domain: DVKVTQSSRYLVKRTGEKVFLECVQDMDHENMFWYRQDPGLGLRLIYFSYDVKMKEKGDIPEGYSVSREKKERFSLILESASTNQTSMYLCATQMGGLSNNEQFFGPGTRLTVL.

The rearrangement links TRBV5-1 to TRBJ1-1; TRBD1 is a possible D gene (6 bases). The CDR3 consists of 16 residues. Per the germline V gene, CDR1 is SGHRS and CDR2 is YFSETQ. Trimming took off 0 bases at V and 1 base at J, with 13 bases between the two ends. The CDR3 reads CASSLGSNRANTEAFF. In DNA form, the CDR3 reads TGCGCCAGCAGCTTGGGTTCCAACAGGGCGAACACTGAAGCTTTCTTT.

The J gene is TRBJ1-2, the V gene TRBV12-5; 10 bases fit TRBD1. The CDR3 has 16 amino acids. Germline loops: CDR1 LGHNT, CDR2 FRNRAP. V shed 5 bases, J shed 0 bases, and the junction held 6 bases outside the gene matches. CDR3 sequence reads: CASGPGTGDANYGYTF. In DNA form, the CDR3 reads TGTGCTAGTGGTCCCGGGACAGGGGATGCTAACTATGGCTACACCTTC.

This CDR3 reads CASRSGDTEAFF. DNA of the CDR3: TGTGCCAGCAGATCAGGGGACACTGAAGCTTTCTTT. The gene calls are TRBV6-6 and TRBJ1-1; D perhaps matches TRBD1 (6 bases). From germline, CDR1 is MNHNY and CDR2 SVGAGI (reference sequence). The CDR3 loop spans 12 amino acids. The V gene lost 6 bases and the J gene lost 3 bases, with 8 bases spanning the gap.

CDR3 bases: TGTGCCAGCAGTTGGGACAGGGAACCGGGGGAGCTGTTTTTT. This encodes CASSWDREPGELFF. The V and J genes are TRBV27 and TRBJ2-2; 9 bases match TRBD1. With 4 bases clipped from V and 8 bases from J, the junction kept 5 bases outside the gene matches. Germline loops: CDR1 MNHEY, CDR2 SMNVEV (reference sequence). The CDR3 has 14 residues.

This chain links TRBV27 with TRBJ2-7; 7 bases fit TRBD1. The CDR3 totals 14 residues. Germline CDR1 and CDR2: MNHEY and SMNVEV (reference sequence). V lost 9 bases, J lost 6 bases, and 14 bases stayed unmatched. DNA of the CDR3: TGTGCCAGTTTGCCCCGACAGGGATTTGGCGAGCAGTACTTC. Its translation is CASLPRQGFGEQYF.

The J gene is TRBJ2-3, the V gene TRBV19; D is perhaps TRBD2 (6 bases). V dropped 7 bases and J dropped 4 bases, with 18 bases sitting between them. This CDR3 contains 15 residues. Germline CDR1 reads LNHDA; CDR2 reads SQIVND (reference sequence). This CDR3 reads CASTRWGLSADTQYF. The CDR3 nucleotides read TGTGCCAGTACCAGATGGGGACTCAGCGCAGATACGCAGTATTTT. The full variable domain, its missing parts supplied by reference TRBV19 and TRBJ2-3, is DGGITQSPKYLFRKEGQNVTLSCEQNLNHDAMYWYRQDPGQGLRLIYYSQIVNDFQKGDIAEGYSVSREKKESFPLTVTSAQKNPTAFYLCASTRWGLSADTQYFGPGTRLTVL.

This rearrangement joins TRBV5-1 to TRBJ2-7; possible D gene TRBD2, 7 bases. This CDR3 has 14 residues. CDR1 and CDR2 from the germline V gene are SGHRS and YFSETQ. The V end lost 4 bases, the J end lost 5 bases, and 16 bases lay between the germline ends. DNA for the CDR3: TGCGCCAGCAGCCTGGGGGCGGGAGTCCACGAGCAGTACTTC. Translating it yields CASSLGAGVHEQYF.

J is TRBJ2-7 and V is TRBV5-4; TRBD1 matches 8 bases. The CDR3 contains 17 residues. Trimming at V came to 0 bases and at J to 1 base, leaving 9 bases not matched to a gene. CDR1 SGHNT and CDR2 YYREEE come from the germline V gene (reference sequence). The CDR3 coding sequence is TGTGCCAGCAGCTTGGTTCTAGGTGGGACAGGATCCTACGAGCAGTACTTC. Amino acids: CASSLVLGGTGSYEQYF. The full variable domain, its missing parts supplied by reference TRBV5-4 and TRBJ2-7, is ETGVTQSPTHLIKTRGQQVTLRCSSQSGHNTVSWYQQALGQGPQFIFQYYREEENGRGNFPPRFSGLQFPNYSSELNVNALELDDSALYLCASSLVLGGTGSYEQYFGPGTRLTVT.

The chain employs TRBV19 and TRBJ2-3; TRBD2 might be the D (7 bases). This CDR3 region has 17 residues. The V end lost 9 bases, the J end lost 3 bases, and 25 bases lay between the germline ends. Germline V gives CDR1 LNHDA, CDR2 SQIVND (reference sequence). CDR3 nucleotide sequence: TGTGCCAGCCGAAGGCTAGAAAGGGGGGGCCTTACAGATACGCAGTATTTT. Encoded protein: CASRRLERGGLTDTQYF.

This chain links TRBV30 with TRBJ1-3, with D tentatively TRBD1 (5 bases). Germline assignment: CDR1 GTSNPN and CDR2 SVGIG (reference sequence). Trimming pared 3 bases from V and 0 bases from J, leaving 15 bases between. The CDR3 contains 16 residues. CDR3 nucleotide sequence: TGTGCCTGGAGCCTTGTAGGGGCCTTCTCTGGAAACACCATATATTTT. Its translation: CAWSLVGAFSGNTIYF.